A single sample gave rise to the 5 T cell receptor beta chains below, sequenced in a study of shared clonotypes between healthy human individuals. Libraries were prepared by immunoSEQ multiplex PCR; TCRdb keeps only in-frame clonotypes and omits some of them. The table lists over 950,000 clones, approximately 80% of them singletons. Sequenced input: memory CD4+ T cells from PBMCs. The subset was: CD45RA-negative fraction. The origin of the receptors is a man younger than 35 in good health. Some clones in this sample may be carry-over from other donors' samples.

The chain carries TRBV4-1 and TRBJ1-5; 8 bases are a match to TRBD1. CDR3 length equals 15 residues. Germline loops: CDR1 MGHRA, CDR2 YSYEKL. The J segment lost 5 bases and the V segment lost 2 bases, leaving 5 bases of the junction unmatched. In DNA form, the CDR3 reads TGCGCCAGCAGCCAACAAGGGGACAGGTATCAGCCCCAGCATTTT. Residues: CASSQQGDRYQPQHF.

Only one count was recorded for this clone. V and J are TRBV27 and TRBJ2-4, with D perhaps TRBD1 or TRBD2 (5 bases each). The CDR3 sequence is 17 residues long. Germline loops: CDR1 MNHEY, CDR2 SMNVEV (reference sequence). Trimming removed 8 bases at V and 0 bases at J, with 20 bases between. CDR3 sequence reads: CASGSGHPGRAKNIQYF. The CDR3 region has the DNA TGTGCCAGCGGTTCGGGGCATCCGGGGCGAGCCAAAAACATTCAGTACTTC.

This clone has more than one count but fewer than ten. V and J are TRBV5-4 and TRBJ1-1; D is perhaps TRBD1 (5 bases). The CDR3 has 15 amino acids. Germline V gene lookup returns CDR1 SGHNT and CDR2 YYREEE (reference sequence). V was shortened by 4 bases and J by 0 bases, with 13 bases between the two germline ends. DNA for the CDR3: TGTGCCAGCAGCCCGCCCGGGGCCATGAACACTGAAGCTTTCTTT. Translated, it gives CASSPPGAMNTEAFF.

The chain joins TRBV27 to TRBJ1-4; perhaps TRBD1 as D (6 bases). Germline CDR1 and CDR2: MNHEY and SMNVEV (reference sequence). CDR3 length: 15 residues. Trimming cost V 6 bases and J 2 bases, with 13 bases left between them. CDR3 DNA: TGTGCCAGCAGACCCGGACAGTCCACTAATGAAAAACTGTTTTTT. Amino acid sequence: CASRPGQSTNEKLFF.

The CDR3 sequence is CASSAGTSGTTYEQYF. CDR3 sequence (DNA): TGTGCCAGTAGTGCCGGGACTAGCGGGACGACCTACGAGCAGTACTTC. The rearrangement links TRBV19 to TRBJ2-7, with 13 bases fitting TRBD2. The CDR3 runs to 16 residues. V gave up 5 bases and J gave up 2 bases; unmatched junction bases: 6. Looked up from germline, CDR1 is LNHDA and CDR2 is SQIVND (reference sequence).